These 16 T cell receptor beta chains were sequenced from one sample in a study of tumor-infiltrating lymphocytes in oesophageal squamous cell carcinoma. TCRdb re-called the PCR reads with MiXCR, one entry per CDR3 protein. The sample has 9,500 to 11,000 distinct CDR3 sequences, 40% to 60% seen once; the top ten hold around 20%. Sequencing was carried out using esophageal tumor tissue. These TCRs come from a female donor with esophageal squamous cell carcinoma.

Regarding this clonotype: Germline and junction disagree at one end, which may indicate a read error. The chain carries TRBV7-2 and TRBJ2-4; no reliable D call. The CDR3 totals 13 residues. The germline CDR1 and CDR2 sequences are SGHTA and FQGNSA. The CDR3 sequence: CASSPIGIGPVFF. CDR3 coding DNA: TGTGCCAGCAGCCCTATCGGCATAGGCCCCGTATTCTTC.

The chain links TRBV2 to TRBJ2-6; D gene unclear. The J call may be mistaken, given a closer DNA end match to TRBJ2-5. Germline loops: CDR1 SNHLY, CDR2 FYNNEI. The CDR3 contains 13 residues. CDR3 sequence reads: CASREHGQETQYF. The CDR3 DNA sequence: TGTGCCAGCAGGGAACACGGTCAAGAGACCCAGTACTTC.

The chain links TRBV18 to TRBJ1-3, with D possibly TRBD1 on 5 matching bases. Trimming shortened V by 3 bases and J by 0 bases, and 6 bases separated the two germline ends. CDR1 and CDR2 from the germline V gene are KGHSH and LQKENI. The CDR3 totals 14 residues. CDR3 amino acids: CASSPGHSGNTIYF. CDR3 sequence (DNA): TGTGCCAGCTCACCGGGGCACTCTGGAAACACCATATATTTT.

In its sample, this clonotype was seen a few times. The chain has TRBV27 and TRBJ1-3, with 8 bases lining up with TRBD1. Germline CDR1 reads MNHEY; CDR2 reads SMNVEV (reference sequence). The CDR3 runs to 16 residues. V shed 5 bases, J shed 5 bases, and the junction held 11 bases outside the gene matches. The DNA of the CDR3 is TGTGCCAGCAGTCCGCCTACAGGGGGACGGAGAAACACCATATATTTT. This translates into CASSPPTGGRRNTIYF.

This clonotype was seen ten or more times. The V gene is TRBV7-9, the J gene TRBJ1-1; tentatively, D is TRBD1 (5 bases). Germline lookup yields CDR1 SEHNR and CDR2 FQNEAQ (reference sequence). V shed 4 bases and J shed 1 base, with 16 bases lying between them. The CDR3 consists of 16 residues. The CDR3 DNA reads as TGTGCCAGCAGCTCGATCGGAGGGGCTGGGAACACTGAAGCTTTCTTT. It encodes CASSSIGGAGNTEAFF.

This clonotype turned up a few times. The J gene is TRBJ2-1, the V gene TRBV7-6; unclear D gene. V lost 1 base and J lost 7, with 5 bases in between. CDR3 length: 12 amino acids. Germline lookup yields CDR1 SGHVS and CDR2 FNYEAQ. CDR3 bases: TGTGCCAGCAGCTTAGGTATGAATGAGCAGTTCTTC. Residues: CASSLGMNEQFF.

J is TRBJ2-1 and V is TRBV11-2; 13 bases are shared with TRBD2. The end of the DNA is better explained by TRBJ2-5, so the J call may be wrong. Per the germline V gene, CDR1 is SGHAT and CDR2 is FQNNGV. The length of the CDR3 is 16 residues. The CDR3 loop reads CASSHGTSGVGETQYF. As DNA, the CDR3 is TGTGCCAGCTCACATGGGACTAGCGGGGTGGGAGAGACCCAGTACTTC.

The V gene is TRBV7-2, the J gene TRBJ2-5, with 16 bases aligning to TRBD2. The DNA end is a closer match to TRBJ2-1, so the J assignment may be wrong. CDR1 and CDR2 from the germline V gene are SGHTA and FQGNSA. The CDR3 runs to 15 residues. CDR3 loop: CASSSGTSGGGEQFF. CDR3 nucleotides: TGTGCCAGCAGCTCCGGGACTAGCGGGGGGGGAGAGCAGTTCTTC.

This clonotype is deemed large. The chain recombines TRBV7-9 with TRBJ2-5, with 7 bases fitting TRBD1. The V gene's germline CDR1 is SEHNR and CDR2 FQNEAQ (reference sequence). The CDR3 has 15 amino acids. The junction had 13 bases not matched to a gene; V was cut back by 5 bases and J by 7 bases. As DNA, the CDR3 is TGTGCCAGCAGCGGCCCGGGACAGCGGACGGGGACCCAGTACTTC. Translation: CASSGPGQRTGTQYF.

J is TRBJ2-3 and V is TRBV7-3; D remains unclear. TRBJ1-1 explains the end of the DNA better; the J call may be wrong. Germline CDR1 SGHTA, CDR2 FQGTGA. The CDR3 spans 13 residues. In DNA, the CDR3 is TGTGCCAGCAGCCCGCCTTTAAAGTCTGAAGCTTTCTTT. Its translation: CASSPPLKSEAFF.

The gene calls are TRBV6-5 and TRBJ2-4; 11 nucleotides match TRBD2. The CDR3 runs 15 residues. J was trimmed by 6 bases and V by 5 bases; bases with no gene match: 6. CDR1 is MNHEY, CDR2 SVGAGI, per germline. The CDR3 is CASSPSTSGGNIQYF. Here the CDR3 DNA reads TGTGCCAGCAGTCCGAGCACTAGCGGGGGAAACATTCAGTACTTC.

The chain recombines TRBV7-9 with TRBJ2-3, with TRBD1 matching over 10 bases. Germline values: CDR1 SEHNR, CDR2 FQNEAQ (reference sequence). The J segment lost 6 bases and the V segment lost 3 bases, leaving 3 bases of the junction unmatched. The CDR3 spans 14 residues. The CDR3 region has the DNA TGTGCCAGCAGCTTGGGGACAGGGGTGGATACGCAGTATTTT. Its protein is CASSLGTGVDTQYF. Full variable domain (missing parts from reference TRBV7-9 and TRBJ2-3): DTGVSQNPRHKITKRGQNVTFRCDPISEHNRLYWYRQTLGQGPEFLTYFQNEAQLEKSRLLSDRFSAERPKGSFSTLEIQRTEQGDSAMYLCASSLGTGVDTQYFGPGTRLTVL.

The CDR3 nucleotides read TGCGCCAGCAGCTTGGGAGGGCCTGAGAATGAGCAGTTCTTC. Its protein is CASSLGGPENEQFF. V and J are TRBV5-1 and TRBJ2-1; D is perhaps TRBD2 (5 bases). CDR3 length: 14 amino acids. The V and J ends lost 0 bases and 7 bases respectively, with 11 bases between them. Per germline, CDR1 SGHRS and CDR2 YFSETQ.

The V call is TRBV28, the J call TRBJ2-7; D call uncertain. The assigned J gene may be wrong: the sequence end matches TRBJ2-1 better. The germline gives CDR1 MDHEN, CDR2 SYDVKM. This CDR3 spans 13 amino acids. The DNA of the CDR3 is TGTGCCAGCACTTTTCAACAGTGGACTGAGCAGTTCTTC. This encodes CASTFQQWTEQFF.

This clonotype was found once. V and J are TRBV7-3 and TRBJ2-5; TRBD2 matches 10 bases. With the DNA end fitting TRBJ2-7 better, the J assignment may be wrong. This CDR3 spans 15 amino acids. In germline, CDR1 is SGHTA, CDR2 FQGTGA. The DNA of the CDR3 is TGTGCCAGCAGCCGGGAGGATAGCGGGGGGTACGAGCAGTACTTC. This encodes CASSREDSGGYEQYF.

The chain recombines TRBV5-1 with TRBJ1-4; TRBD1 agrees at 11 bases. V was pared by 2 bases and J by 7 bases, with 4 bases of the junction left unmatched. Germline CDR1 and CDR2: SGHRS and YFSETQ. The CDR3 runs 15 residues. The CDR3 region is CASSLMGQGGEKLFF. The CDR3 nucleotides are TGCGCCAGCAGCTTAATGGGACAGGGGGGTGAAAAACTGTTTTTT.